These 13 T cell receptor beta chains were all obtained from the same sample, sequenced in a study of blood T cells in healthy people across ages. Through a sample-barcoded 5' primer and a J-beta primer mix, a second PCR was run for 7 to 11 cycles. TCRdb re-analysed the 5' RACE reads in MiXCR, keeping a single row per CDR3 protein. This sample has 710,000 or so distinct CDR3 sequences, with 22% found just once. What was sequenced was blood. Source of these receptors: a man aged 70 or older in good health.

This clonotype was found a few times. The rearrangement joins TRBV9 to TRBJ2-5; 10 nucleotides align to TRBD2. The end of the DNA aligns better with TRBJ2-1, so the J call may be wrong. The CDR3 totals 15 residues. Germline CDR1 and CDR2: SGDLS and YYNGEE. CDR3 sequence reads: CASSTLAGARNEQFF. The CDR3 coding sequence is TGTGCCAGCAGCACCCTAGCGGGGGCTAGGAATGAGCAGTTCTTC.

The genes are TRBV13 and TRBJ2-5, with 8 bases lining up with TRBD2. Unmatched junction bases numbered 11, after V lost 3 bases and J lost 14 bases. Germline loops: CDR1 PRHDT, CDR2 FYEKMQ (reference sequence). CDR3 length: 13 residues. CDR3 nucleotides: TGTGCCAGCAGCTTCCTGACTAGCGCCCGCGTCTACTTC. Translating gives CASSFLTSARVYF.

This rearrangement joins TRBV15 to TRBJ1-2; tentatively, D is TRBD1 (5 bases). This CDR3 is built from 15 residues. The V gene's germline CDR1 is LNHNV and CDR2 YYDKDF (reference sequence). Deletions cut 0 bases from V and 7 bases from J, with 15 bases between. The CDR3 coding sequence is TGTGCCACCAGCAGAGATATAGGGGCCACCGGTGGCTACACCTTC. Translating it yields CATSRDIGATGGYTF. The full variable domain, in which reference TRBV15 and TRBJ1-2 provide the parts outside the CDR3, is DAMVIQNPRYQVTQFGKPVTLSCSQTLNHNVMYWYQQKSSQAPKLLFHYYDKDFNNEADTPDNFQSRRPNTSFCFLDIRSPGLGDTAMYLCATSRDIGATGGYTFGSGTRLTVV.

The chain carries TRBV28 and TRBJ1-4; 7 bases match TRBD1. The CDR3 loop spans 16 amino acids. Looked up from germline, CDR1 is MDHEN and CDR2 is SYDVKM. The ends lost 4 bases at V and 3 bases at J; junction bases unmatched: 8. The CDR3 protein is CASSSQTGLSNEKLFF. CDR3 nucleotides: TGTGCCAGCAGTTCCCAGACAGGGCTGTCTAATGAAAAACTGTTTTTT. Complete variable domain (other parts from reference TRBV28 and TRBJ1-4): DVKVTQSSRYLVKRTGEKVFLECVQDMDHENMFWYRQDPGLGLRLIYFSYDVKMKEKGDIPEGYSVSREKKERFSLILESASTNQTSMYLCASSSQTGLSNEKLFFGSGTQLSVL.

This clonotype has only a few counts. The chain uses TRBV5-4 and TRBJ2-1, with 7 bases aligning to TRBD2. V lost 0 bases to trimming and J lost 6 bases; unmatched junction nucleotides: 9. Germline V gene data show CDR1 as SGHNT and CDR2 as YYREEE (reference sequence). This CDR3 has 16 residues. The CDR3: CASSLGLTRETNEQFF. CDR3 DNA sequence: TGTGCCAGCAGCTTGGGCCTAACGCGGGAGACCAATGAGCAGTTCTTC.

Many counts were recorded for this clonotype. The rearrangement joins TRBV20-1 to TRBJ2-1; 13 bases line up with TRBD2. The germline V gene has CDR1 DFQATT and CDR2 SNEGSKA (reference sequence). The length of the CDR3 is 15 residues. Trimming cost V 5 bases and J 7 bases; bases outside gene matches: 8. In nucleotides, the CDR3 is TGCAGTGCTGTAGGGACTAGCGGGAAACGAAATGAGCAGTTCTTC. Translating it yields CSAVGTSGKRNEQFF.

This clonotype appeared a few times. V is TRBV3-1 and J is TRBJ2-1; D is perhaps TRBD2 (5 bases). This CDR3 has 18 amino acids. V lost 2 bases to trimming and J lost 0 bases, with 17 bases between them. Germline V CDR1 and CDR2: LGHDT, YNNKEL (reference sequence). The CDR3 spells CASSQTWMRVSSYNEQFF. The CDR3 DNA follows: TGTGCCAGCAGCCAAACCTGGATGCGGGTTAGCTCCTACAATGAGCAGTTCTTC.

This clonotype has a handful of counts. The CDR3 loop reads CASSPDRAGGYGYTF. The CDR3 DNA reads TGTGCCAGCAGCCCCGACAGGGCAGGTGGCTATGGCTACACCTTC. The V gene is TRBV7-2, the J gene TRBJ1-2, with 7 bases matching TRBD1. The V gene end was trimmed by 5 bases and the J gene end by 4 bases; junction bases not matched to a gene: 10. CDR1 is SGHTA and CDR2 is FQGNSA in the germline V gene. The CDR3 consists of 15 residues.

This clonotype showed up just a few times. This chain uses TRBV4-1 with TRBJ2-7, with D perhaps matching TRBD1 or TRBD2 (5 bases each). The germline V gene encodes CDR1 MGHRA and CDR2 YSYEKL. This CDR3 is built from 11 residues. V was pared by 5 bases and J by 6 bases, with 8 bases between. CDR3 loop: CASSGGVEQYF. The CDR3 region has the DNA TGCGCCAGCAGCGGGGGAGTCGAGCAGTACTTC.

This clonotype was observed at least ten times. The rearrangement uses TRBV20-1 and TRBJ1-1, with D maybe TRBD1 (5 bases). This CDR3 has 15 amino acids. Trimming stripped 0 bases from V and 3 bases from J, with 14 bases between. Germline V gene data show CDR1 as DFQATT and CDR2 as SNEGSKA (reference sequence). This CDR3 reads CSAREWDPRDTEAFF. CDR3 coding DNA: TGCAGTGCTAGAGAGTGGGACCCACGGGACACTGAAGCTTTCTTT.

The chain has TRBV14 and TRBJ2-3; TRBD2 is a possible D gene (5 bases). The CDR3 is 15 amino acids. Trimming shortened V by 4 bases and J by 5 bases, and 16 bases separated the two germline ends. Per germline, CDR1 SGHDN and CDR2 FVKESK. The chain's CDR3 is CASSPVAVAGDTQYF. DNA for the CDR3: TGTGCCAGCAGCCCAGTAGCAGTGGCGGGAGATACGCAGTATTTT.

This clonotype was detected a few times. The J gene is TRBJ1-4, the V gene TRBV5-1; no reliable D call. Germline V lookup: CDR1 SGHRS, CDR2 YFSETQ. The CDR3 has 15 amino acids. The V end was cut by 4 bases, the J end by 7 bases, with 17 bases between. DNA for the CDR3: TGCGCCAGCAGCAACTCCGCCGGGGTGAGTGAAAAACTGTTTTTT. Protein: CASSNSAGVSEKLFF.

This clonotype showed up just a few times. V is TRBV2 and J is TRBJ1-4, with D possibly being TRBD1 (5 bases). Deletions cut 4 bases from V and 0 bases from J, with 9 bases between. The CDR3 spans 15 residues. The germline CDR1 and CDR2 sequences are SNHLY and FYNNEI. In nucleotides, the CDR3 is TGTGCCAGCAGTGCCCCAGGGACAACTAATGAAAAACTGTTTTTT. It codes for CASSAPGTTNEKLFF.